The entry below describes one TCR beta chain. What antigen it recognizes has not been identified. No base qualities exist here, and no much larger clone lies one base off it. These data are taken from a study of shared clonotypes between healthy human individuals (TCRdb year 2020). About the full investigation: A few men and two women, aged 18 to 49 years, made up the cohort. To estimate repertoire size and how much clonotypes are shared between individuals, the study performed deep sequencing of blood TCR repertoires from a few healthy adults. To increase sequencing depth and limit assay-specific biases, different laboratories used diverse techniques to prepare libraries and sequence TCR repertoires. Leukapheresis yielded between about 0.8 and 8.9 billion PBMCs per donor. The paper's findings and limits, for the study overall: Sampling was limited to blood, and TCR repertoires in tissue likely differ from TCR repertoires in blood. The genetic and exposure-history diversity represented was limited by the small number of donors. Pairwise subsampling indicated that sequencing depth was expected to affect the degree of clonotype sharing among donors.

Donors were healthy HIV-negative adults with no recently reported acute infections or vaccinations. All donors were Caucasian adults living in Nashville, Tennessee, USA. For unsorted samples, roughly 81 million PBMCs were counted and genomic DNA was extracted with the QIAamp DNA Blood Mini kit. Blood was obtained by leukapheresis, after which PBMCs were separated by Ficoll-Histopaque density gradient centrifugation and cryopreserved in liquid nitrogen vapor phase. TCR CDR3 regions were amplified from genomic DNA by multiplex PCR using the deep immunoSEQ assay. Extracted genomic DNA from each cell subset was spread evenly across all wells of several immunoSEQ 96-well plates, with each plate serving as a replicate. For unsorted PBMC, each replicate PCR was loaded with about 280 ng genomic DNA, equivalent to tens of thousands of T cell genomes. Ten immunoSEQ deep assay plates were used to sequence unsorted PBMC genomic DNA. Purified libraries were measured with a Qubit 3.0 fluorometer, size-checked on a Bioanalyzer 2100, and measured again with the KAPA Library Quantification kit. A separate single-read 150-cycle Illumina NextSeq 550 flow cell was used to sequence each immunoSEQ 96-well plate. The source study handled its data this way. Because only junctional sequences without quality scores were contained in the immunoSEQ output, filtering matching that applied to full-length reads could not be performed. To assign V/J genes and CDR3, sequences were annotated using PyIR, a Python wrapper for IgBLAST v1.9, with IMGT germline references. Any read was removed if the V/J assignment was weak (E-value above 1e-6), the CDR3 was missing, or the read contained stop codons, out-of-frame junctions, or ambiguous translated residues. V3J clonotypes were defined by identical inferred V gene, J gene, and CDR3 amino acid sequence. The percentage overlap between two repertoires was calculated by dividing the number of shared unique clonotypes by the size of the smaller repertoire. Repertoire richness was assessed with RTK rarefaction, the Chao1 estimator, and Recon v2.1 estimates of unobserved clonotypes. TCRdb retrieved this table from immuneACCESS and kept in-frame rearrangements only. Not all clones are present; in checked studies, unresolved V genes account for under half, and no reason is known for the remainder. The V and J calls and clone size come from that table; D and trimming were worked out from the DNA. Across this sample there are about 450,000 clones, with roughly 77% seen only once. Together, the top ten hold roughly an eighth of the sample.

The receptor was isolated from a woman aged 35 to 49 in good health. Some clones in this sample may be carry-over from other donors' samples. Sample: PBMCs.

Here the CDR3 is given as CASSFTGGANQPQHF. Read as DNA, the sequence is TGCGCCAGCAGCTTTACAGGGGGTGCCAATCAGCCCCAGCATTTT. Recombination connected TRBV5-1 to TRBJ1-5, and TRBD1 aligns with 8 junction nucleotides. The CDR3 numbers 15 residues from cysteine through phenylalanine. Only the CDR3 region is kept as DNA, spanning 45 bases read in frame from base 1. At the junction V is shortened by 2 bases and J by 3 bases; bases outside the gene matches: 4. According to the germline V gene, CDR1 reads SGHRS and CDR2 reads YFSETQ.